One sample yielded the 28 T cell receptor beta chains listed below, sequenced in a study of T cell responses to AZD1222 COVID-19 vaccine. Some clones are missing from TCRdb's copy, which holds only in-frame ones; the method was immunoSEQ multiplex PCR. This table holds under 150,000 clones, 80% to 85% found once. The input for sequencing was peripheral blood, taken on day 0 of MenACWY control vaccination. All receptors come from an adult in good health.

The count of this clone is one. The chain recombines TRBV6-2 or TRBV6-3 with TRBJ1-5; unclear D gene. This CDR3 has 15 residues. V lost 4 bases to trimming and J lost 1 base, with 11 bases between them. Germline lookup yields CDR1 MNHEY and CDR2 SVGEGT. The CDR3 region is CASSFVGRSNQPQHF. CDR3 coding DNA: TGTGCCAGCAGTTTTGTCGGAAGGAGCAATCAGCCCCAGCATTTT.

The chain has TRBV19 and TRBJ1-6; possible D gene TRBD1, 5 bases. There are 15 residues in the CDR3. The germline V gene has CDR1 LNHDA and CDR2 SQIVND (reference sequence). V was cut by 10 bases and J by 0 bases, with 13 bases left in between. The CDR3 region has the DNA TGTGCCACCGCAGAAGACAGCTCCTATAATTCACCCCTCCACTTT. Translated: CATAEDSSYNSPLHF. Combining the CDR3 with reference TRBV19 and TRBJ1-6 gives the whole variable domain DGGITQSPKYLFRKEGQNVTLSCEQNLNHDAMYWYRQDPGQGLRLIYYSQIVNDFQKGDIAEGYSVSREKKESFPLTVTSAQKNPTAFYLCATAEDSSYNSPLHFGNGTRLTVT.

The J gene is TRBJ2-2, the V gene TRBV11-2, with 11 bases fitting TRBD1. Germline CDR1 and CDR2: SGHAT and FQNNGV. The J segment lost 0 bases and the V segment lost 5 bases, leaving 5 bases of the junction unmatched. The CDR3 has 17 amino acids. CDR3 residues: CASSPGTGGANTGELFF. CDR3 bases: TGTGCCAGCAGCCCGGGGACAGGGGGAGCGAACACCGGGGAGCTGTTTTTT.

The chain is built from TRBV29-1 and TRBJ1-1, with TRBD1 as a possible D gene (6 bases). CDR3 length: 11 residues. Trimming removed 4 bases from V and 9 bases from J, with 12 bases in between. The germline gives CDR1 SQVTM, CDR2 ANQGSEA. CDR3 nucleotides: TGCAGCGTTGCAGGGGTCTCTCAAGCTTTCTTT. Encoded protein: CSVAGVSQAFF.

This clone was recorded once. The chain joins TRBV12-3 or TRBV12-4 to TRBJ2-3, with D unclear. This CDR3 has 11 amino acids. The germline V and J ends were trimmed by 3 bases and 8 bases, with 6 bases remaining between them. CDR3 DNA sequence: TGTGCCAGCAGTTTGGAGATTACGCAGTATTTT. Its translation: CASSLEITQYF.

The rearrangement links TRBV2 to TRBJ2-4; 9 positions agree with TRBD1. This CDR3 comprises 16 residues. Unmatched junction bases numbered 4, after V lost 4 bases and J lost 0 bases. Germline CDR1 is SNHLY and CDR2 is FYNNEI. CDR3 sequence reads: CASSARTGVAKNIQYF. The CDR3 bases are TGTGCCAGCAGTGCTCGGACAGGGGTAGCCAAAAACATTCAGTACTTC.

The CDR3 DNA follows: TGTGCCAGCATAACGGCCGGGGAGCTGTTTTTT. It yields the protein CASITAGELFF. This sequence joins TRBV6-6 and TRBJ2-2; D gene unclear. Germline values: CDR1 MNHNY, CDR2 SVGAGI (reference sequence). The V end was cut by 7 bases, the J end by 6 bases, with 6 bases between. CDR3 length equals 11 residues.

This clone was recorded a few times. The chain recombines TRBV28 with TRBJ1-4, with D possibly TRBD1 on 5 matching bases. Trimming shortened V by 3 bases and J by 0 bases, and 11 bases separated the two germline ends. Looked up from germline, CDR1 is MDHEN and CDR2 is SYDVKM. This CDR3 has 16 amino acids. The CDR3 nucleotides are TGTGCCAGCAGTTTGCAAGGGGCAACAACTAATGAAAAACTGTTTTTT. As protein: CASSLQGATTNEKLFF.

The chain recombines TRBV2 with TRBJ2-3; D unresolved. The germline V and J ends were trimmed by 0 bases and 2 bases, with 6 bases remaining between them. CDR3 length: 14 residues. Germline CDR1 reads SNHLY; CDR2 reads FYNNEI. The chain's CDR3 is CASSEALTTDTQYF. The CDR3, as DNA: TGTGCCAGCAGTGAAGCGCTTACCACAGATACGCAGTATTTT.

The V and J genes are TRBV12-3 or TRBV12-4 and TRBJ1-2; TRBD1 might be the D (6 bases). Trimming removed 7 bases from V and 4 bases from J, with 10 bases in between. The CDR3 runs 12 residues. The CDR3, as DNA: TGTGCCAGCACCTGGGGGCTCTATGGCTACACCTTC. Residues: CASTWGLYGYTF.

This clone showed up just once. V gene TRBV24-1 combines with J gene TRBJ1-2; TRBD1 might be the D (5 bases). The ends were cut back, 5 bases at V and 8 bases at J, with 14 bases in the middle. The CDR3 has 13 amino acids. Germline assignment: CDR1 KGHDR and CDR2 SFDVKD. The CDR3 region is CATSADGARGYTF. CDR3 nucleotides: TGTGCCACCAGTGCCGACGGGGCGCGGGGCTACACCTTC.

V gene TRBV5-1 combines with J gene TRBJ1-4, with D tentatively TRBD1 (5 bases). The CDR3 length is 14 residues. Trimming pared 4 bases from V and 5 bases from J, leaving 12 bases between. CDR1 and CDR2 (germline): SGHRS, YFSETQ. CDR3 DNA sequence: TGCGCCAGCAGCCAGGCGGGGCCAAATGAAAAACTGTTTTTT. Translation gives CASSQAGPNEKLFF.

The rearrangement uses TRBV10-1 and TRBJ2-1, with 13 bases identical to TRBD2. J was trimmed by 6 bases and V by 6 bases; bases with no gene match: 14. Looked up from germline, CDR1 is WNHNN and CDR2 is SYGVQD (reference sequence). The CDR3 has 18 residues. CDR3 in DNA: TGCGCCAGCAGCGCCGGGACTAGCGGGGTAGGAATGACCAATGAGCAGTTCTTC. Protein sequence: CASSAGTSGVGMTNEQFF.

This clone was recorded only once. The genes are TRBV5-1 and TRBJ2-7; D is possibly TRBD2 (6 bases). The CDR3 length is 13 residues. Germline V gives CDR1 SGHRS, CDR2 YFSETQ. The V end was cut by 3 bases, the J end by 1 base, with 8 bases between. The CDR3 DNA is TGCGCCAGCAGCTGGGAGGTGTCCTACGAGCAGTACTTC. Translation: CASSWEVSYEQYF.

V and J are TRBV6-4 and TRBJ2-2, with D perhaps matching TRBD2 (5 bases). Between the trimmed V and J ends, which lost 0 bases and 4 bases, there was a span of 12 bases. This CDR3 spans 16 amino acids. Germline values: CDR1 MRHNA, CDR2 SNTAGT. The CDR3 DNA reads TGTGCCAGCAGTGACTCGGTCACCGAGGGCACCGGGGAGCTGTTTTTT. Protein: CASSDSVTEGTGELFF.

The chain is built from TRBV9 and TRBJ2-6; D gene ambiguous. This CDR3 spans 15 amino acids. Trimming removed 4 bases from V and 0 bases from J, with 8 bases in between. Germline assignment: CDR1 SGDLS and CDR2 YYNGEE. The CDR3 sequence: CASSQMGSGANVLTF. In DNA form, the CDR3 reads TGTGCCAGCAGCCAGATGGGCTCTGGGGCCAACGTCCTGACTTTC.

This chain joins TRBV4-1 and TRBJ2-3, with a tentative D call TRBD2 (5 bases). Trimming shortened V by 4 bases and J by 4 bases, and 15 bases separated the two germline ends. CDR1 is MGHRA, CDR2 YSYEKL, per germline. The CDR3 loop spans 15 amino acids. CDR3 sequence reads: CASSLLEGVADTQYF. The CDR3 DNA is TGCGCCAGCAGCCTCCTTGAGGGTGTCGCAGATACGCAGTATTTT.

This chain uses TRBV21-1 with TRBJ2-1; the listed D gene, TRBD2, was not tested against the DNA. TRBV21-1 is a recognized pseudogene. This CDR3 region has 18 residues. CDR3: CASSACGSGGPSYNEQFF. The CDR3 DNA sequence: TGTGCCAGCAGCGCCTGTGGGAGCGGGGGTCCCTCCTACAATGAGCAGTTCTTC.

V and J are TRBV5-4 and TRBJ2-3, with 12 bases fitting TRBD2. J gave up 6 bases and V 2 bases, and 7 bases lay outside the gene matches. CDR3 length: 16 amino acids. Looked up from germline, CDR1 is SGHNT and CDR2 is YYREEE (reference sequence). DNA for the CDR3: TGTGCCAGCAGCTTCTACCTAGCGGGGGGGTTGGATACGCAGTATTTT. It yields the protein CASSFYLAGGLDTQYF.

For the CDR3, the DNA is TGTGCCAGCAGTGAAGAACTAGCGGGGCCCACGAACACCGGGGAGCTGTTTTTT. Translating it yields CASSEELAGPTNTGELFF. The chain joins TRBV6-1 to TRBJ2-2, with 10 bases matching TRBD2. The CDR3 sequence is 18 residues long. V lost 1 base to trimming and J lost 0 bases; unmatched junction nucleotides: 5. Germline-derived CDR1 and CDR2 are MNHNS and SASEGT.

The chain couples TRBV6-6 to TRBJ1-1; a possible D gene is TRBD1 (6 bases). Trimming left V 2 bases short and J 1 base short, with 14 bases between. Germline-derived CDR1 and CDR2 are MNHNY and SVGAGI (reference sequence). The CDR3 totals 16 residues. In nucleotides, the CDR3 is TGTGCCAGCAGTTACCCAACTTCACAGGGGAACACTGAAGCTTTCTTT. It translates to CASSYPTSQGNTEAFF.

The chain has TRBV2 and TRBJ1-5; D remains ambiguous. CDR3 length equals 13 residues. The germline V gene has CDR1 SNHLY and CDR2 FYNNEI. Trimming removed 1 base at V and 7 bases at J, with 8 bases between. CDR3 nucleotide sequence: TGTGCCAGCAGTGAAGAAGGGCTCCAGCCCCAGCATTTT. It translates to CASSEEGLQPQHF.

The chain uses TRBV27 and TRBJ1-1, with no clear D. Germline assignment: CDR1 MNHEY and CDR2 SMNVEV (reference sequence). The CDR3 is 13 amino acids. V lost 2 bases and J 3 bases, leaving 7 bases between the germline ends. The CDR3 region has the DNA TGTGCCAGCAGTTTAAGCCAGTACACTGAAGCTTTCTTT. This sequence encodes CASSLSQYTEAFF.

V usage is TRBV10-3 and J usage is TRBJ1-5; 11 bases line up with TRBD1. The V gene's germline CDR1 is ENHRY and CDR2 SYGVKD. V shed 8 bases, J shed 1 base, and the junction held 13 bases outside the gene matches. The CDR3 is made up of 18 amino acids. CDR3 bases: TGTGCCATCGGTCCCGGGACAGGGGGTGACCACAGCAATCAGCCCCAGCATTTT. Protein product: CAIGPGTGGDHSNQPQHF.

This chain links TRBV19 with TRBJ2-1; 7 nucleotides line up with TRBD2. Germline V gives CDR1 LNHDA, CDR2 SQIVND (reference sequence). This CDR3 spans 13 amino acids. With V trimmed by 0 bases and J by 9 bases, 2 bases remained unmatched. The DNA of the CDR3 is TGTGCCAGTAGTATAGACAGGGAGGGTGAGCAGTTCTTC. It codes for CASSIDREGEQFF.

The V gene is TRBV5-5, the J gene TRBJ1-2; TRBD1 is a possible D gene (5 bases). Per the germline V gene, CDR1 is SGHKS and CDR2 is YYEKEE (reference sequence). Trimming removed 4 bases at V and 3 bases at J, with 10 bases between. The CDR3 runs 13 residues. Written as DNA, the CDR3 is TGTGCCAGCAGCGCCGGGACGGACTATGGCTACACCTTC. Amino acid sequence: CASSAGTDYGYTF.

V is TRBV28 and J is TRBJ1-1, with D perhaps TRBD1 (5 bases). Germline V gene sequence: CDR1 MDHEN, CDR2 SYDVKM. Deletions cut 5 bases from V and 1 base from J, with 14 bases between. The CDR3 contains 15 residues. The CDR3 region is CASSPRTIKNTEAFF. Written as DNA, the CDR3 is TGTGCCAGCAGTCCCCGGACAATTAAGAACACTGAAGCTTTCTTT.

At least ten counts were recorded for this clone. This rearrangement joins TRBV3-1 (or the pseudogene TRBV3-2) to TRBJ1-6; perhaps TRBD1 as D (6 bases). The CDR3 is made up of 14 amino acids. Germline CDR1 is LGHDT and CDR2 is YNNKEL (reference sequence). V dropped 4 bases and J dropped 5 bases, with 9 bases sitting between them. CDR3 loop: CASSPGQNNSPLHF. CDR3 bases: TGTGCCAGCAGCCCAGGACAGAATAATTCACCCCTCCACTTT.